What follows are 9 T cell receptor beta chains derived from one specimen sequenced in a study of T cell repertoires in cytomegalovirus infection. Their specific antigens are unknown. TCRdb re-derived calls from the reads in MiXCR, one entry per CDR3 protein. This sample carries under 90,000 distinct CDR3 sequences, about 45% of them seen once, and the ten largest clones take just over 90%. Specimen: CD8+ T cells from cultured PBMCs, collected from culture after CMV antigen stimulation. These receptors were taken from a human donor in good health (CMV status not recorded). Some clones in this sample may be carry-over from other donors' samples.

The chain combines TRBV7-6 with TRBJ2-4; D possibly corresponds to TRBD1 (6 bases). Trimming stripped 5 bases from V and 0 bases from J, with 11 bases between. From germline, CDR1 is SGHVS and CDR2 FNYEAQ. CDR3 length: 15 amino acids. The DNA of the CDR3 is TGTGCCAGCAGCCCGCCGACAGGAGCCAAAAACATTCAGTACTTC. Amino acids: CASSPPTGAKNIQYF.

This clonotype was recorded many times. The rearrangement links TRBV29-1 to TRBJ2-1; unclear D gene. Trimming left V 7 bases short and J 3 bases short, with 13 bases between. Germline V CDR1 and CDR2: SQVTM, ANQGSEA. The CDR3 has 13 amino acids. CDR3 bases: TGCAGCGAAGGAGCCCCAGGCTACAATGAGCAGTTCTTC. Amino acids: CSEGAPGYNEQFF.

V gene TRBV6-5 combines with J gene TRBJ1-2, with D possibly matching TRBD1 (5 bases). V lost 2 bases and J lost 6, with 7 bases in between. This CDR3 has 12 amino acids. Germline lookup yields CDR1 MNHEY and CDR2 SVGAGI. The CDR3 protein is CASSYGGNGYTF. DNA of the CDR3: TGTGCCAGCAGTTACGGGGGAAATGGCTACACCTTC.

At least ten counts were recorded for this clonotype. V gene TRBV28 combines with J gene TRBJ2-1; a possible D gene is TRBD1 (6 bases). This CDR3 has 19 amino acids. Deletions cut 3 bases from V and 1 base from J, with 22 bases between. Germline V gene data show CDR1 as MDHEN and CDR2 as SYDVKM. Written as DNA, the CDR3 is TGTGCCAGCAGTTTCCACCTAAGGACAGCTGGGAATTCCTACAATGAGCAGTTCTTC. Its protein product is CASSFHLRTAGNSYNEQFF.

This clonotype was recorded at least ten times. The CDR3 DNA reads as TGTGCCACTACTCGGCAGGGTGTAAGGGGGGAGCTGTTTTTT. Translating it yields CATTRQGVRGELFF. The chain recombines TRBV7-8 with TRBJ2-2; D may be TRBD1 (5 bases). Germline CDR1 SGHVS, CDR2 FQNEAQ. The length of the CDR3 is 14 residues. V was clipped by 10 bases and J by 8 bases, with 20 bases between them.

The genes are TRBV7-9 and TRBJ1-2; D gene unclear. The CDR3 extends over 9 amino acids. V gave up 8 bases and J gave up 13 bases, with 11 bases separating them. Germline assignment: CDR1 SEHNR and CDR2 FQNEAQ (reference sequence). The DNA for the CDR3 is TGTGCCAGCGGAGACCGAGGCACCTTC. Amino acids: CASGDRGTF.

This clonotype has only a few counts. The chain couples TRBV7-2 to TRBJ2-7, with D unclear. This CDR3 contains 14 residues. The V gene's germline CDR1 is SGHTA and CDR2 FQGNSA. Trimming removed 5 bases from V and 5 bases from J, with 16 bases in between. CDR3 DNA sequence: TGTGCCAGCAGCCCATATATCCCTCCCCACGAGCAGTACTTC. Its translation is CASSPYIPPHEQYF.

The DNA for the CDR3 is TGTGCCAGCAGCTTCGGACTAGCGGGAGGGCTTAGGTACAATGAGCAGTTCTTC. This gives the protein CASSFGLAGGLRYNEQFF. The chain links TRBV7-8 to TRBJ2-1, with 15 bases fitting TRBD2. The CDR3 totals 18 residues. The germline CDR1 and CDR2 sequences are SGHVS and FQNEAQ. After removal of 3 bases from V and 4 bases from J, the junction contained 7 bases not matched to a gene. Drawing the rest from reference TRBV7-8 and TRBJ2-1, the complete variable domain is GAGVSQSPRYKVAKRGQDVALRCDPISGHVSLFWYQQALGQGPEFLTYFQNEAQLDKSGLPSDRFFAERPEGSVSTLKIQRTQQEDSAVYLCASSFGLAGGLRYNEQFFGPGTRLTVL.

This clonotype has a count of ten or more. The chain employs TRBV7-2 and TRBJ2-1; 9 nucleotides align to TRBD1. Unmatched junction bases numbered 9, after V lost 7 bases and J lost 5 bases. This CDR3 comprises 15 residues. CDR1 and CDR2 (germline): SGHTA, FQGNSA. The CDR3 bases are TGTGCCAGCAAAACTACAGGGGGCTTACACAATGAGCAGTTCTTC. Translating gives CASKTTGGLHNEQFF.